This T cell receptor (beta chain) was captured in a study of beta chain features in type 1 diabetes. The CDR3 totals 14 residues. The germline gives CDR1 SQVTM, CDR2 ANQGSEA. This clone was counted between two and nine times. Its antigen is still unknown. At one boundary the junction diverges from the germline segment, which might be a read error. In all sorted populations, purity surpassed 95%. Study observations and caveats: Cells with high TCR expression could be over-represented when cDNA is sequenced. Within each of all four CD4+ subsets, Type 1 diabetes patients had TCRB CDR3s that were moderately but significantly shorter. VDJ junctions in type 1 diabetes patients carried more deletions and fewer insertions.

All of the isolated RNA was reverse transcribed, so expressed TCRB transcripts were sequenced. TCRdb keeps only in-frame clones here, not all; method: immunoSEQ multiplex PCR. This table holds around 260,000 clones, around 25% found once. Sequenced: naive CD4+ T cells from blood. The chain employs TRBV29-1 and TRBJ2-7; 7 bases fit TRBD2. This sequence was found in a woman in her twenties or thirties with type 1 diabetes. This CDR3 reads CTVRGEGPTYEQYF. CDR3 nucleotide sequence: TGCACCGTTCGAGGGGAGGGCCCGACCTACGAGCAGTACTTC.